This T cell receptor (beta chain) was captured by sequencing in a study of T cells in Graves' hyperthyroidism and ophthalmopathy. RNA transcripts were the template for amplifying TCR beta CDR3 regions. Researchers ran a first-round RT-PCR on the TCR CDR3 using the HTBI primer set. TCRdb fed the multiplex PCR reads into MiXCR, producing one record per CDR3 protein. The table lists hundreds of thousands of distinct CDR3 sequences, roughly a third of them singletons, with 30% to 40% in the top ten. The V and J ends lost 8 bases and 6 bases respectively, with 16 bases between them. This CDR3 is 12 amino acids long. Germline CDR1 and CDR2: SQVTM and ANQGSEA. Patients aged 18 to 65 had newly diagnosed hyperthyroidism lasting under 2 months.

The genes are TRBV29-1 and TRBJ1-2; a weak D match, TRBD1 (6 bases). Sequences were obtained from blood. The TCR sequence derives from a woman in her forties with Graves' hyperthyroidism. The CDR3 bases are TGCAGCTTGGGCCAGGGGTTCGATGGCTACACCTTC. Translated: CSLGQGFDGYTF.